One sample yielded the 17 T cell receptor beta chains listed below, sequenced in a study of cytomegalovirus exposure and HLA in healthy donors. PCR was performed using 60 Vbeta and 13 Jbeta primers. The assay was immunoSEQ multiplex PCR, and TCRdb's table has in-frame clones only and misses some. The sample yields 150,000 to 200,000 clones, approximately 82% seen once. The specimen was PBMCs. The receptor source for this set is a man aged 50-59 years in good health and CMV-seropositive.

The chain carries TRBV6-6 and TRBJ1-5; no reliable D call. Germline V gene data show CDR1 as MNHNY and CDR2 as SVGAGI (reference sequence). The CDR3 is made up of 16 amino acids. The V and J ends lost 3 bases and 1 base respectively, with 13 bases between them. For the CDR3, the DNA is TGTGCCAGCAGTTATCTCCGCTCGGGAAGCAATCAGCCCCAGCATTTT. Translating gives CASSYLRSGSNQPQHF.

The chain carries TRBV4-1 and TRBJ1-2; 7 bases match TRBD1. The CDR3 consists of 16 residues. V was clipped by 3 bases and J by 1 base; unmatched bases: 8. The V gene's germline CDR1 is MGHRA and CDR2 YSYEKL. CDR3 DNA: TGCGCCAGCAGCCAGGCGACGGGACAGAATAACTATGGCTACACCTTC. This translates into CASSQATGQNNYGYTF.

This clone turned up a few times. The rearrangement uses TRBV18 and TRBJ2-3, with D possibly matching TRBD2 (5 bases). The V end lost 3 bases, the J end lost 0 bases, and 10 bases lay between the germline ends. Germline V CDR1 and CDR2: KGHSH, LQKENI. The CDR3 extends over 15 amino acids. DNA for the CDR3: TGTGCCAGCTCACCTTCCAGCGGTAGCACAGATACGCAGTATTTT. Amino acids: CASSPSSGSTDTQYF. Based on the CDR3 plus reference TRBV18 and TRBJ2-3, the full variable domain is NAGVMQNPRHLVRRRGQEARLRCSPMKGHSHVYWYRQLPEEGLKFMVYLQKENIIDESGMPKERFSAEFPKEGPSILRIQQVVRGDSAAYFCASSPSSGSTDTQYFGPGTRLTVL.

In DNA form, the CDR3 reads TGTGCCAGCAGAGCCGACAGGGGACCCTTGAATGAGCAGTTCTTC. The encoded protein is CASRADRGPLNEQFF. The chain has TRBV27 and TRBJ2-1; the match to TRBD1 covers 8 bases. Germline CDR1 reads MNHEY; CDR2 reads SMNVEV (reference sequence). The J segment lost 7 bases and the V segment lost 6 bases, leaving 11 bases of the junction unmatched. The CDR3 runs to 15 residues.

The chain is built from TRBV29-1 and TRBJ2-7; tentatively, D is TRBD1 (5 bases). The CDR3 has 11 amino acids. Trimming pared 1 base from V and 6 bases from J, leaving 7 bases between. The germline gives CDR1 SQVTM, CDR2 ANQGSEA. The CDR3 coding sequence is TGCAGCGTTGAAGCCCAGGGCGAGCAGTACGTC. Its protein is CSVEAQGEQYV.

The rearrangement links TRBV5-1 to TRBJ1-4; possible D gene TRBD1, 6 bases. The CDR3 loop spans 14 amino acids. Germline CDR1 is SGHRS and CDR2 is YFSETQ. V gave up 0 bases and J gave up 7 bases, with 10 bases separating them. The chain's CDR3 is CASSLEGEGEKLFF. The CDR3 bases are TGCGCCAGCAGCTTGGAGGGGGAAGGTGAAAAACTGTTTTTT.

The table lists this clone with a count of one. The V and J genes are TRBV2 and TRBJ1-6, with 7 bases that match TRBD1. CDR3 length: 17 amino acids. Germline CDR1 and CDR2: SNHLY and FYNNEI. Trimming cost V 3 bases and J 5 bases; bases outside gene matches: 10. The CDR3 DNA follows: TGTGCCAGCAGTGACGGGCCGGGGGACAGCAATAATTCACCCCTCCACTTT. This encodes CASSDGPGDSNNSPLHF. Looking up the rest from reference TRBV2 and TRBJ1-6 gives the full variable domain: EPEVTQTPSHQVTQMGQEVILRCVPISNHLYFYWYRQILGQKVEFLVSFYNNEISEKSEIFDDQFSVERPDGSNFTLKIRSTKLEDSAMYFCASSDGPGDSNNSPLHFGNGTRLTVT.

The V gene is TRBV10-1, the J gene TRBJ2-7, with TRBD1 matching 7 bases. Germline lookup yields CDR1 WNHNN and CDR2 SYGVQD (reference sequence). The CDR3 sequence is 16 residues long. The J segment lost 4 bases and the V segment lost 0 bases, leaving 9 bases of the junction unmatched. DNA of the CDR3: TGCGCCAGCAGTGAGTCCTTAGGGACAGCAAAGTACGAGCAGTACTTC. Protein sequence: CASSESLGTAKYEQYF.

The J gene is TRBJ2-7, the V gene TRBV4-1, with D maybe TRBD2 (7 bases). Germline-derived CDR1 and CDR2 are MGHRA and YSYEKL. The CDR3 loop spans 16 amino acids. The ends were cut back, 0 bases at V and 4 bases at J, with 16 bases in the middle. Here the CDR3 DNA reads TGCGCCAGCAGCCAAGATAGGGCGGGGGCCAATTACGAGCAGTACTTC. It specifies CASSQDRAGANYEQYF.

The chain joins TRBV2 to TRBJ2-1, with TRBD2 matching 11 bases. Germline assignment: CDR1 SNHLY and CDR2 FYNNEI. This CDR3 contains 15 residues. V lost 4 bases and J lost 10; bases outside the gene matches: 9. CDR3 DNA: TGTGCCAGCAGTGTGGTGACTAGCGGGACATCGGAGCAGTTCTTC. Its protein is CASSVVTSGTSEQFF.

The rearrangement uses TRBV9 and TRBJ1-1; D possibly corresponds to TRBD1 (5 bases). V gave up 4 bases and J gave up 4 bases, with 23 bases separating them. In germline, CDR1 is SGDLS, CDR2 YYNGEE. The CDR3 runs 17 residues. The DNA for the CDR3 is TGTGCCAGCAGCCCTCTCGAGGCGGCGGCGGGGGGCACTGAAGCTTTCTTT. Encoded protein: CASSPLEAAAGGTEAFF.

The chain uses TRBV7-9 and TRBJ2-1; possibly TRBD1 for D (6 bases). V lost 5 bases to trimming and J lost 6 bases, with 20 bases between them. The germline V gene encodes CDR1 SEHNR and CDR2 FQNEAQ (reference sequence). The CDR3 loop spans 16 amino acids. This CDR3 is CASSTQGALRSNEQFF. CDR3 nucleotide sequence: TGTGCCAGCAGCACACAGGGCGCCCTACGGAGCAATGAGCAGTTCTTC.

This rearrangement joins TRBV15 to TRBJ2-1, with D maybe TRBD2 (5 bases). The CDR3 contains 14 residues. CDR1 is LNHNV and CDR2 is YYDKDF in the germline V gene (reference sequence). V was trimmed by 6 bases and J by 4 bases, leaving 13 bases between them. The CDR3 region is CATRSGGRYNEQFF. CDR3 DNA: TGTGCCACCAGATCCGGAGGCAGGTACAATGAGCAGTTCTTC.

The chain links TRBV15 to TRBJ2-7; TRBD1 is a possible D gene (5 bases). Germline loops: CDR1 LNHNV, CDR2 YYDKDF (reference sequence). V was cut by 1 base and J by 10 bases, with 17 bases left in between. This CDR3 is 14 amino acids long. The CDR3 DNA sequence: TGTGCCACCAGCAGAGTCTTCGGTACAGGTTATCAGTACTTC. Protein sequence: CATSRVFGTGYQYF.

The gene calls are TRBV10-2 and TRBJ2-7; D is possibly TRBD2 (5 bases). CDR1 and CDR2 from the germline V gene are WSHSY and SAAADI. The length of the CDR3 is 13 residues. Trimming stripped 3 bases from V and 6 bases from J, with 12 bases between. The CDR3 protein is CASSDREEREQYF. CDR3 coding DNA: TGCGCCAGCAGTGACCGGGAAGAGCGCGAGCAGTACTTC.

The chain carries TRBV20-1 and TRBJ1-3; unclear D gene. Germline CDR1 and CDR2: DFQATT and SNEGSKA (reference sequence). The V end was cut by 3 bases, the J end by 5 bases, with 5 bases between. The CDR3 totals 11 residues. This CDR3 is CSASFRNTIYF. The CDR3 DNA follows: TGCAGTGCTAGCTTTAGAAACACCATATATTTT.

J is TRBJ2-1 and V is TRBV19, with TRBD2 matching 7 bases. The CDR3 totals 16 residues. V was clipped by 2 bases and J by 6 bases; unmatched bases: 10. Germline CDR1 LNHDA, CDR2 SQIVND (reference sequence). CDR3 DNA sequence: TGTGCCAGTAGTATAACCAGAGGACTAGGGTTCAATGAGCAGTTCTTC. Its translation is CASSITRGLGFNEQFF.